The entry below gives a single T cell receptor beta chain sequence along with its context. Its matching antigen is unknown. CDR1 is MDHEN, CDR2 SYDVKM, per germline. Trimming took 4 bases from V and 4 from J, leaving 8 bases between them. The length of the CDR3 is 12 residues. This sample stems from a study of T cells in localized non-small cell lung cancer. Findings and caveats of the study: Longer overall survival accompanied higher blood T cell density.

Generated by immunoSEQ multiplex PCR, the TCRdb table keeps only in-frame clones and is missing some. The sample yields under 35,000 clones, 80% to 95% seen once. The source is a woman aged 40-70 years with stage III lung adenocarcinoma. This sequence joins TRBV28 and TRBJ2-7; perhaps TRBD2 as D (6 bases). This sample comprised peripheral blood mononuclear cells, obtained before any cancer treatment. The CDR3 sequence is CASSSAGYEQYF. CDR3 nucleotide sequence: TGTGCCAGCAGTTCCGCGGGATACGAGCAGTACTTC.